This T cell receptor beta chain was found in a study of blood T cell repertoires in COVID-19. Study-wide context: Sources were T cells, B-cell-depleted T cells, or PBMCs; the material itself was cDNA or gDNA.

Germline V gene data show CDR1 as SGHDT and CDR2 as YYEEEE. This CDR3 is built from 14 residues. V lost 1 base to trimming and J lost 0 bases, with 5 bases between them. Clones were sequenced by immunoSEQ multiplex PCR, and TCRdb holds only the in-frame ones, with some missing. The sample consists of 230,000 or so clones, about 88% of them appearing once. Material for sequencing was PBMCs or T cells enriched from blood (not recorded which). The clonotype was recovered from a woman aged 30 to 39 who had recovered from COVID-19. This chain connects TRBV5-6 to TRBJ1-5; D gene unclear. The CDR3 bases are TGTGCCAGCAGCTTGTCGTATAGCAATCAGCCCCAGCATTTT. Translating it yields CASSLSYSNQPQHF.